Sequencing of this T cell receptor beta chain was carried out in a study of blood T cell repertoires in COVID-19. Across the study: The origin of the acute and convalescent COVID-19 samples was the United States, Italy and Spain. T cells, B-cell-depleted T cells, or PBMCs supplied cDNA or gDNA.

Original analysis: Estimation of nucleated cell counts relied on the amplification of reference gene primers. Sequencing used immunoSEQ multiplex PCR; TCRdb keeps in-frame clones, though not all of them. V and J calls and clone size are those listed in that table; D and trimming were worked out from the DNA. The table records nearly 350,000 clones, around 90% of them present only once. The sample comprised peripheral blood. The source is a woman younger than 30 who had recovered from COVID-19.

CDR3 residues: CASSSSRGRVPRGGNEQFF. Written as DNA, the CDR3 is TGTGCCAGCAGCTCTAGCCGCGGGCGGGTCCCCCGAGGCGGCAATGAGCAGTTCTTC. V and J are TRBV7-2 and TRBJ2-1; tentatively, D is TRBD2 (5 bases). Germline values: CDR1 SGHTA, CDR2 FQGNSA. The CDR3 runs 19 residues. With 4 bases removed from V and 6 bases from J, the gap between germline ends came to 28 bases.